This T cell receptor beta chain comes out of a study of blood T cell repertoires in COVID-19. Study details: Nucleic acid was either cDNA or gDNA, and it came from T cells, B-cell-depleted T cells, or PBMCs.

This clone was recorded a few times. The CDR3 loop spans 16 amino acids. V shed 5 bases and J 3 bases; nucleotides not matched to a gene: 9. Germline-derived CDR1 and CDR2 are MDHEN and SYDVKM. Repertoires were generated with immunoSEQ multiplex PCR, while TCRdb's copy carries only in-frame clones and drops some. In the table there are roughly 78,000 clones, 65% to 85% of which are singletons. Sequences were obtained from peripheral blood. This chain joins TRBV28 and TRBJ2-1; 8 positions match TRBD1. The clonotype originates from a middle-aged man with COVID-19, enrolled during active disease. The CDR3 is CASSVTGGALYNEQFF. CDR3 DNA: TGTGCCAGCAGTGTCACAGGGGGTGCTCTCTACAATGAGCAGTTCTTC.